This TCR beta chain emerged from a study of long-term antiretroviral therapy in people with HIV (dated by TCRdb to between 2021 and 2022). Study-level background: The earliest samples were collected roughly a decade before the 2015 WHO recommendation for immediate ART, at a time when ART was usually postponed until CD4 counts fell. Whether ART initiation and durable HIV suppression were associated with changes in peripheral blood TRB repertoire composition and diversity was tested in a retrospective serial study. The cohort contributed over 150 cryopreserved PBMC samples from 30 to 35 adults with confirmed HIV infection, collected serially over a mean of roughly 6 years (range 1-12). About 40% of the 30 participants with HIV were female. Test extractions of a monoclonal T-cell line alongside 33 polyclonal samples showed no cross-contamination during QIAcube processing. The investigation overall reported the following: Expanded TRB clones identified before ART initiation dominated the repertoire at all time points, although this dominance fluctuated and declined in many PLHIV after ART. Limited PBMC availability meant only the TCR beta chain was sequenced, without alpha chain pairing. The samples span the years 2004 to 2017, and the ART regimens used may be less effective than current regimens. Starting ART was linked to a significant rise in TRB diversity, yet even with long-term ART the diversity remained significantly lower than in transplant donor controls. Inferences about post-ART repertoire changes are limited because no data were available on ART adherence, viral resistance or therapy changes. Narrower CDR3 length ranges were observed in HIV repertoires than in controls, and an antigen-experienced repertoire with only a slight naive shift after ART was suggested by the network structure. Because pre-ART samples had limited cell numbers, profiling was done on unsorted PBMC rather than on sorted CD4+ and CD8+ T cells.

V trim: 4 bases; J trim: 7 bases; unmatched bases: 5. CDR1 MNHEY and CDR2 SVGAGI were looked up in the germline V gene. Including cysteine and phenylalanine, the CDR3 has 13 amino acids. Only the CDR3 region is kept as DNA, spanning 39 bases read in frame from base 1. Sequencing of the TRB variable region was done with the immunoSEQ hsTCRB v3.0 assay at survey level resolution. A depth of roughly 35,000-50,000 T-cell genomes per sample was targeted for TRB sequencing. Pooled TRB libraries were sequenced on an Illumina MiSeq with a v3 150-cycle kit. From the authors' description of their analysis: Repertoire analysis ran in R within a reproducible Nextflow workflow covering QC, data transformation and analysis. LymphoSeq2, an R package for exploring AIRR-Seq data, was used to implement the custom analyses. Several samples that yielded fewer than 5000 total TRB sequences were excluded, so that approximately 170 HIV repertoires were analyzed. Among the approximately 180 retained HIV repertoires, 55 to 60 were collected before ART initiation and 120 to 140 were collected after ART initiation. Repertoires were downsampled to 5000 TRB nucleotide sequences, and summary statistics were averaged over 100 downsampling iterations. TRB sequences were retained for analysis only if CDR3 regions of at least seven amino acids were present. Two measures captured diversity: a Shannon entropy-derived clonality score and the Gini coefficient. In the repertoire networks, any two of the top 5000 CDR3 amino acid sequences were linked whenever the two sequences differed by an edit distance of one. GLIPH2 predicted antigen specificity groups and MHC restriction for TRB CDR3 amino acid sequences. To flag known CMV, EBV, HIV or tissue antigen associations, CDR3 amino acid sequences were matched against VDJdb and McPAS-TCR. Pre-ART, post-ART and control groups were compared with Wilcoxon signed-rank tests and Holm-Bonferroni correction. TCRdb took this table from immuneACCESS and kept in-frame rearrangements with V and J called. Such tables lack part of the clones; where checked against another copy, unresolved V genes explain under half of the gap, and the rest is unexplained. That table supplies the V and J calls and clone size; D and trimming were determined from the DNA. The sample table shows approximately 17,000 clones, and 60% to 80% are seen once. Roughly 15% of the sample goes to the ten largest clones.

This clone came up a few times. Its binding antigen is unknown. Base qualities are missing; no much larger clone stands one base away. To be included, a participant needed at least one PBMC sample from before ART initiation plus at least two post-ART samples. Treatment was received in the United States of America by all participants with HIV. Before DNA extraction, cryopreserved samples of roughly 0.95-10 million PBMC were thawed and washed. At the time of the earliest PBMC sample for each participant with HIV, ages ranged from roughly 23 to 55 years. PBMC samples were contributed by each participant from 1-4 timepoints before ART initiation and 2-8 timepoints after ART initiation, with a median of 7 samples. For every participant, serial HIV viral load, CD4+ T-cell count, ART history and demographic data were obtained. Genomic DNA was extracted from unsorted PBMC with a Qiagen kit on a QIAcube, with processing performed in batches of 12 samples.

The chain was built from TRBV6-5 and TRBJ1-2; TRBD1 fits 8 bases in the junction. Sequenced material: unsorted PBMCs, taken 1.5 years before starting antiretroviral therapy. The TCR originated in a woman in her fifties or sixties with HIV. The nucleotides read TGTGCCAGCAGTTTTGACAGGGGTAGTGGCTACACCTTC. Translated, this gives CASSFDRGSGYTF.